Presented here are 10 T cell receptor beta chains from one specimen sequenced in a study of response to subunit inactivated influenza vaccine. TCRdb processed the RT-PCR reads anew with MiXCR; each CDR3 protein has one entry. This table has around 500,000 distinct CDR3 sequences, 9.5% to 12% appearing once. Material: PBMCs from blood, obtained around seven weeks after vaccination. All receptors derive from a man aged 45-65 years who received an inactivated influenza vaccine.

This clonotype was counted many times. This chain connects TRBV20-1 to TRBJ1-1; perhaps TRBD1 as D (5 bases). This CDR3 comprises 11 residues. V was trimmed by 6 bases and J by 10 bases, leaving 15 bases between them. CDR1 and CDR2 (germline): DFQATT, SNEGSKA (reference sequence). The DNA for the CDR3 is TGCAGTGCCCCATCATGGGGGGTAGCTTTCTTT. This encodes CSAPSWGVAFF.

The sample holds a few counts of this clonotype. The chain links TRBV20-1 to TRBJ2-5; D might be TRBD2 (6 bases). Germline V lookup: CDR1 DFQATT, CDR2 SNEGSKA (reference sequence). The V end was cut by 3 bases, the J end by 2 bases, with 19 bases between. This CDR3 is built from 16 residues. CDR3 region: CSASLLAGKPQETQYF. The CDR3 DNA reads as TGCAGTGCTAGTTTACTGGCGGGGAAACCTCAAGAGACCCAGTACTTC.

The V call is TRBV5-6, the J call TRBJ1-1, with D possibly being TRBD1 (6 bases). CDR1 and CDR2 from the germline V gene are SGHDT and YYEEEE. V lost 0 bases and J 0 bases, leaving 18 bases between the germline ends. The CDR3 loop spans 18 amino acids. Here the CDR3 DNA reads TGTGCCAGCAGCTTGGGACCAGACAGGATCTACATGAACACTGAAGCTTTCTTT. This codes for CASSLGPDRIYMNTEAFF.

The V call is TRBV24-1, the J call TRBJ2-1, with D perhaps TRBD1 (5 bases). V shed 2 bases and J shed 0 bases, with 7 bases lying between them. The CDR3 runs to 15 residues. CDR1 KGHDR and CDR2 SFDVKD come from the germline V gene. The CDR3 here is CATSDSTVSYNEQFF. CDR3 sequence (DNA): TGTGCCACCAGTGATTCGACAGTCTCCTACAATGAGCAGTTCTTC.

This clonotype occurred many times. This rearrangement joins TRBV5-1 to TRBJ1-5, with D unresolved. From germline, CDR1 is SGHRS and CDR2 YFSETQ. The CDR3 runs 16 residues. V lost 0 bases, J lost 2 bases, and 12 bases lay in between. The CDR3 DNA is TGCGCCAGCAGCTTGGTTAAGCAGGATGGCAATCAGCCCCAGCATTTT. Amino acid sequence: CASSLVKQDGNQPQHF.

This clonotype was counted at least ten times. The genes are TRBV20-1 and TRBJ2-1; 7 nucleotides agree with TRBD2. Germline CDR1 DFQATT, CDR2 SNEGSKA (reference sequence). The J segment lost 6 bases and the V segment lost 1 base, leaving 6 bases of the junction unmatched. This CDR3 is 14 amino acids long. This CDR3 is CSARVLAVSNEQFF. The CDR3 region has the DNA TGCAGTGCTAGAGTTCTAGCGGTTTCCAATGAGCAGTTCTTC.

The chain carries TRBV4-3 and TRBJ2-4; possible D gene TRBD1, 5 bases. In germline, CDR1 is LGHNA, CDR2 YSLEER. CDR3 length: 15 residues. V lost 4 bases and J 0 bases, leaving 10 bases between the germline ends. CDR3 DNA sequence: TGCGCCAGCAGCCCTGGACACCTAGCCAAAAACATTCAGTACTTC. Its protein product is CASSPGHLAKNIQYF.

This clonotype was counted between two and nine times. The chain uses TRBV20-1 and TRBJ2-3; D unresolved. The CDR3 totals 13 residues. Trimming pared 1 base from V and 6 bases from J, leaving 11 bases between. Germline assignment: CDR1 DFQATT and CDR2 SNEGSKA (reference sequence). CDR3: CSARGAGTDTQYF. DNA for the CDR3: TGCAGTGCTAGAGGCGCAGGAACCGATACGCAGTATTTT.

This clonotype turned up a few times. The chain recombines TRBV15 with TRBJ2-6; 11 bases align to TRBD1. V lost 3 bases and J lost 2; bases outside the gene matches: 3. CDR3 length equals 17 residues. Per germline, CDR1 LNHNV and CDR2 YYDKDF (reference sequence). In nucleotides, the CDR3 is TGTGCCACCAGCAGGGACAGGGGGCTCGCTGGGGCCAACGTCCTGACTTTC. This gives the protein CATSRDRGLAGANVLTF.

This clonotype was found a few times. The V call is TRBV27, the J call TRBJ2-3; no definite D call. This CDR3 has 16 residues. V lost 0 bases, J lost 4 bases, and 14 bases lay in between. Germline values: CDR1 MNHEY, CDR2 SMNVEV (reference sequence). This CDR3 reads CASSLSLLGPPDTQYF. CDR3 bases: TGTGCCAGCAGTTTATCTCTGTTAGGTCCCCCAGATACGCAGTATTTT.